This is a list of T cell receptor beta chains from one sample in a study of blood T cell repertoires in COVID-19. TCRdb's copy holds only in-frame clones and misses some; the assay was immunoSEQ multiplex PCR. The table shows about 81,000 clones, with more than 75% occurring only once. Material: peripheral blood. The receptors were sampled from a woman in her 70s with acute or convalescent COVID-19. CDR3s include the opening cysteine and the closing phenylalanine or tryptophan. Each record gives: D gene, clone size, V gene, J gene, CDR3 DNA, CDR3 protein. A D gene is named only where the DNA matches it firmly. Clone size is not always given. Where it is, it says once, few, many or a class for expanded clones.

TRBD1	-	TRBV24-1	TRBJ2-2	TGTGCCACCAGTGGTCGACAGGGTTGGGACACCGGGGAGCTGTTTTTT	CATSGRQGWDTGELFF
-	-	TRBV11-3	TRBJ2-1	TGTGCCAGCAGCTTACCGGACAATGAGCAGTTCTTC	CASSLPDNEQFF
-	-	TRBV5-4	TRBJ2-3	TGTGCCAGCAGCACTCGGTCACCCGCGGCAGATACGCAGTATTTT	CASSTRSPAADTQYF
TRBD2	-	TRBV7-2	TRBJ2-5	TGTGCCAGCAGCCTAGTGATAGCGGGAGTGGAGACCCAGTACTTC	CASSLVIAGVETQYF
-	-	TRBV27	TRBJ2-5	TGTGCCAGCAGTTTGGGGGCCTTGGGGACCCAGTACTTC	CASSLGALGTQYF
-	-	TRBV7-8	TRBJ1-3	TGTGCCAGCAGCCATCTCCCTTACTCTGGAAACACCATATATTTT	CASSHLPYSGNTIYF
TRBD2	once	TRBV6-2/TRBV6-3	TRBJ2-1	TGTGCCAGCAGTCGGGGACTAGCGGGAGGCCGTAACCCCTACAATGAGCAGTTCTTC	CASSRGLAGGRNPYNEQFF
TRBD1	-	TRBV27	TRBJ1-3	TGTGCCAGCAGGCCCTCCACAGGGGGCCGAAACACCATATATTTT	CASRPSTGGRNTIYF
TRBD1	-	TRBV29-1	TRBJ2-5	TGCAGCGTTGAAACCAGGGGGCCAGAGACCCAGTACTTC	CSVETRGPETQYF
TRBD1	-	TRBV11-3	TRBJ2-5	TGTGCCAGCAGCTTGAATTCAGGGGGAGAGACCCAGTACTTC	CASSLNSGGETQYF
-	-	TRBV27	TRBJ1-1	TGTGCCAGCAGTTTCCGAACGGGTTCTATGAACACTGAAGCTTTCTTT	CASSFRTGSMNTEAFF
-	-	TRBV24-1	TRBJ2-2	TGTGCCACCGTAGACAGGAATTCCGGGGAGCTGTTTTTT	CATVDRNSGELFF
-	once	TRBV24-1	TRBJ2-2	TGTGCCACCAGTGATCTCAGGAATCCGAACACCGGGGAGCTGTTTTTT	CATSDLRNPNTGELFF
TRBD1	once	TRBV2	TRBJ1-2	TGTGCCAGCACCCCAGGGGGGAGCTATGGCTACACCTTC	CASTPGGSYGYTF
TRBD1	once	TRBV19	TRBJ2-5	TGTGCCAGTAGTGCCGCGGACAGGGCCGGGGAGACCCAGTACTTC	CASSAADRAGETQYF
TRBD1	-	TRBV7-8	TRBJ2-1	TGTGCCAGCAAGTTCGGGACAGAATCCTACAATGAGCAGTTCTTC	CASKFGTESYNEQFF
TRBD2	-	TRBV2	TRBJ2-5	TGTGCCAGCAGTGTCGGGAACTACCCGGGAGGTTTGGAGACCCAGTACTTC	CASSVGNYPGGLETQYF
TRBD1	-	TRBV30	TRBJ2-3	TGTGCCTGGAGTGTTATGGGACAGGGGGCCACAGATACGCAGTATTTT	CAWSVMGQGATDTQYF
-	-	TRBV5-1	TRBJ2-1	TGCGCCAGCAGCCTAAAAGCGTGGGAGCAGTTCTTC	CASSLKAWEQFF
-	-	TRBV5-1	TRBJ1-5	TGCGCCAGCAGCTTGGACGGGGAGCGCAATCAGCCCCAGCATTTT	CASSLDGERNQPQHF
TRBD1	-	TRBV3-1/TRBV3-2	TRBJ1-5	TGTGCCAGCAGCCGAGGGACAGGGCGTGGTGGCAATCAGCCCCAGCATTTT	CASSRGTGRGGNQPQHF
TRBD1	-	TRBV7-2	TRBJ2-2	TGTGCCAGCAGCTTAGAGACAGGGGGCGCTTTCACCGGGGAGCTGTTTTTT	CASSLETGGAFTGELFF
-	-	TRBV11-2	TRBJ1-5	TGTGCCAGCAGCCGCGGAAACTATCAGCCCCAGCATTTT	CASSRGNYQPQHF
-	-	TRBV7-9	TRBJ2-3	TGTGCCAGCAGCGCGAATAGAGATACGCAGTATTTT	CASSANRDTQYF
TRBD1	-	TRBV10-3	TRBJ1-4	TGTGCCATCAGTGAGTCGGGACAGGGGAATGAAAAACTGTTTTTT	CAISESGQGNEKLFF
-	-	TRBV2	TRBJ2-4	TGTGCCAGCAACTCTCGGGGTGGGGCCAAAAACATTCAGTACTTC	CASNSRGGAKNIQYF
TRBD1	medium-sized	TRBV5-6	TRBJ1-6	TGTGCCAGCAGCTTCGGTATACAGGGGAGTTCACCCCTCCACTTT	CASSFGIQGSSPLHF
TRBD2	-	TRBV3-1/TRBV3-2	TRBJ2-3	TGTGCCAGCCAAGGGACTAGCGGCACAGATACGCAGTATTTT	CASQGTSGTDTQYF
TRBD1	-	TRBV5-1	TRBJ1-1	TGCGCCAGCAGCTTGGGGGTCGGGGGGACAGGGAAGCTGAACACTGAAGCTTTCTTT	CASSLGVGGTGKLNTEAFF
-	-	TRBV11-2	TRBJ2-2	TGTGCCAGCAGCTTAGTCGGGGGGCCGAACACCGGGGAGCTGTTTTTT	CASSLVGGPNTGELFF
TRBD2	-	TRBV7-8	TRBJ2-4	TGTGCCAGCAGCTTAGACGGGGGGGATCGGAACATTCAGTACTTC	CASSLDGGDRNIQYF
TRBD1	few	TRBV5-4	TRBJ1-2	TGTGCCAGCAGCCCGGACAGGAACTATGGCTACACCTTC	CASSPDRNYGYTF
TRBD1	-	TRBV28	TRBJ1-4	TGTGCCAGCAGTTGGGACAGGGGGAGGGTTAATGAAAAACTGTTTTTT	CASSWDRGRVNEKLFF
-	few	TRBV6-6	TRBJ2-1	TGTGCCAGCAGTTACGAAACAGGACCCTACAATGAGCAGTTCTTC	CASSYETGPYNEQFF
-	-	TRBV19	TRBJ2-5	TGTGCCAGTGGCCGGGGAGAAGAGACCCAGTACTTC	CASGRGEETQYF
TRBD2	once	TRBV4-3	TRBJ2-1	TGCGCCAGCAGCCAGGACCCGGCTAGCGGGAGGGCCTACAATGAGCAGTTCTTC	CASSQDPASGRAYNEQFF
-	few	TRBV27	TRBJ2-2	TGTGCCAGCAGTTTAATCTCCAGACGGGGGTCTGGAACCGGGGAGCTGTTTTTT	CASSLISRRGSGTGELFF
-	-	TRBV12-5	TRBJ1-1	TGTGCTAGTGGTTTGGTATTCGGGACTGGGCCCGACACTGAAGCTTTCTTT	CASGLVFGTGPDTEAFF
TRBD2	-	TRBV19	TRBJ2-2	TGTGCCAGTAGTATAAGGGGAGGACGACGGGGGGAAAACACCGGGGAGCTGTTTTTT	CASSIRGGRRGENTGELFF
TRBD1	-	TRBV19	TRBJ1-4	TGTGCCACTACAAGGACAGGCCAGAATAATGAAAAACTGTTTTTT	CATTRTGQNNEKLFF
-	once	TRBV7-2	TRBJ1-2	TGTGCCAGCAGCTTAAATGGACAACTGGGTTTCGGCTACACCTTC	CASSLNGQLGFGYTF
TRBD1	few	TRBV4-3	TRBJ1-2	TGCGCCAGCAGCCAATTCGGACAGGGGGCACACTATGGCTACACCTTC	CASSQFGQGAHYGYTF
TRBD2	-	TRBV12-3/TRBV12-4	TRBJ2-1	TGTGCCAGCAGGCTAGGGACTAGCGGTGAGCAGTTCTTC	CASRLGTSGEQFF
TRBD2	-	TRBV28	TRBJ2-3	TGTGCCAGCAGTCCCAGACTAGCAGACACAGATACGCAGTATTTT	CASSPRLADTDTQYF
-	-	TRBV19	TRBJ2-6	TGTGCCACCAAACGACAGCCAAACTCTGGGGCCAACGTCCTGACTTTC	CATKRQPNSGANVLTF
TRBD1	-	TRBV11-3	TRBJ1-1	TGTGCCAGCAGCTTAGCACAGGGGACCACTGAAGCTTTCTTT	CASSLAQGTTEAFF
-	once	TRBV29-1	TRBJ1-3	TGCAGCGTAGAAGACGTCGGCTCTGGAAACACCATATATTTT	CSVEDVGSGNTIYF
TRBD1	few	TRBV24-1	TRBJ1-2	TGTGCCACCAGTGATACAGGGGGCGCCTATGGCTACACCTTC	CATSDTGGAYGYTF
-	-	TRBV24-1	TRBJ2-3	TGTGCCACCAGTGATTCAGCGATCACAGATACGCAGTATTTT	CATSDSAITDTQYF
-	-	TRBV5-1	TRBJ2-2	TGCGCCAGCAGCTTGGTGGGGGGGCCTGGCACCGGGGAGCTGTTTTTT	CASSLVGGPGTGELFF
-	-	TRBV7-2	TRBJ2-3	TGTGCCAGCAGCTCAGGCATATCGGATACGCAGTATTTT	CASSSGISDTQYF